This is a list of T cell receptor beta chains from one sample in a study of blood T cells in healthy people across ages. Using its own MiXCR run on the 5' RACE reads, TCRdb lists one record per CDR3 protein. The table records approximately 900,000 distinct CDR3 sequences, around 29% of them present only once. The sample also formed part of further work on T cells of mothers and their children.

Sequencing was performed on blood. The receptors shown here come from a woman in her thirties or forties in good health. Each CDR3 is given with its conserved first and last residue. The D gene is left open where the match is weak. Clone size is shown for a subset of rows, as once, few, many or a class of expanded clone.

v_gene: TRBV27; abundance: once; j_gene: TRBJ1-1; d_gene: NA; CDR3aa: CASSPLGQLNTEAFF; CDR3nt: TGTGCCAGCAGTCCATTGGGACAACTGAACACTGAAGCTTTCTTT
v_gene: TRBV5-1; abundance: NA; j_gene: TRBJ2-5; d_gene: NA; CDR3aa: CASSLRRLKETQYF; CDR3nt: TGCGCCAGCAGCTTGAGGCGCTTAAAAGAGACCCAGTACTTC
v_gene: TRBV18; abundance: NA; j_gene: TRBJ2-3; d_gene: NA; CDR3aa: CAGSPRQEYSTDTQYF; CDR3nt: TGTGCCGGCTCACCAAGGCAGGAGTATAGCACAGATACGCAGTATTTT
v_gene: TRBV28; abundance: few; j_gene: TRBJ1-2; d_gene: NA; CDR3aa: CASSLTDRRDGYTF; CDR3nt: TGTGCCAGCAGTTTAACCGACAGGAGGGATGGCTACACCTTC
v_gene: TRBV12-3/TRBV12-4; abundance: many; j_gene: TRBJ2-1; d_gene: NA; CDR3aa: CANGKGRYNEQFF; CDR3nt: TGTGCCAACGGGAAGGGGAGATACAATGAGCAGTTCTTC
v_gene: TRBV12-3/TRBV12-4; abundance: many; j_gene: TRBJ2-5; d_gene: NA; CDR3aa: CASSFSGHQETQYF; CDR3nt: TGTGCCAGCAGCTTCTCGGGCCACCAAGAGACCCAGTACTTC
v_gene: TRBV28; abundance: few; j_gene: TRBJ1-2; d_gene: TRBD1; CDR3aa: CASSLFSGTGGASYGYTF; CDR3nt: TGTGCCAGCAGTTTATTTTCGGGGACAGGGGGCGCGTCCTATGGCTACACCTTC
v_gene: TRBV3-1; abundance: NA; j_gene: TRBJ2-7; d_gene: TRBD2; CDR3aa: CASSQGRAGGRDEQYF; CDR3nt: TGTGCCAGCAGCCAAGGGCGAGCGGGGGGGCGGGACGAGCAGTACTTC
v_gene: TRBV12-3/TRBV12-4; abundance: few; j_gene: TRBJ2-5; d_gene: TRBD2; CDR3aa: CASSPSGGARGETQYF; CDR3nt: TGTGCCAGCAGCCCTAGCGGGGGGGCCCGGGGAGAGACCCAGTACTTC
v_gene: TRBV11-2; abundance: NA; j_gene: TRBJ2-3; d_gene: NA; CDR3aa: CASSLLGGRSDTQYF; CDR3nt: TGTGCCAGCAGCTTACTCGGGGGGCGATCAGATACGCAGTATTTT
v_gene: TRBV9; abundance: NA; j_gene: TRBJ2-4; d_gene: TRBD1; CDR3aa: CASSTEPGTGGPLGGNLAKNIQYF; CDR3nt: TGTGCCAGCAGCACAGAACCAGGGACAGGGGGTCCCCTAGGTGGGAATTTAGCCAAAAACATTCAGTACTTC
v_gene: TRBV3-1; abundance: NA; j_gene: TRBJ1-4; d_gene: NA; CDR3aa: CASRADATNEKLFF; CDR3nt: TGTGCCAGCAGGGCAGATGCAACTAATGAAAAACTGTTTTTT
v_gene: TRBV20-1; abundance: NA; j_gene: TRBJ2-7; d_gene: TRBD2; CDR3aa: CSARGASGYERYF; CDR3nt: TGCAGTGCTCGTGGGGCTAGCGGTTACGAGCGGTACTTC
v_gene: TRBV2; abundance: NA; j_gene: TRBJ2-1; d_gene: NA; CDR3aa: CASSAKGGSYNEQFF; CDR3nt: TGTGCCAGCAGTGCGAAGGGGGGGAGCTACAATGAGCAGTTCTTC
v_gene: TRBV7-2; abundance: many; j_gene: TRBJ2-7; d_gene: TRBD1; CDR3aa: CASSGDSTSSYEQYF; CDR3nt: TGTGCCAGCAGCGGGGACAGTACGAGCTCCTACGAGCAGTACTTC
v_gene: TRBV6-2/TRBV6-3; abundance: NA; j_gene: TRBJ2-4; d_gene: TRBD1; CDR3aa: CASGESGQGSKNIQYF; CDR3nt: TGTGCCAGCGGCGAATCGGGACAGGGTTCCAAAAACATTCAGTACTTC
v_gene: TRBV7-3; abundance: NA; j_gene: TRBJ2-3; d_gene: TRBD2; CDR3aa: CASSLTSPGTSAPRFTDTQYF; CDR3nt: TGTGCCAGTAGCTTAACGAGTCCCGGGACTAGCGCCCCACGCTTCACAGATACGCAGTATTTT
v_gene: TRBV6-2/TRBV6-3; abundance: NA; j_gene: TRBJ2-5; d_gene: NA; CDR3aa: CASSPRGLSETQYF; CDR3nt: TGTGCCAGCAGCCCCAGGGGACTGTCAGAGACCCAGTACTTC
v_gene: TRBV3-1; abundance: NA; j_gene: TRBJ2-3; d_gene: TRBD2; CDR3aa: CASSQATGGLRDTQYF; CDR3nt: TGTGCCAGCAGCCAAGCTACGGGGGGGCTCAGAGATACGCAGTATTTT
v_gene: TRBV9; abundance: NA; j_gene: TRBJ1-6; d_gene: NA; CDR3aa: CASSVGFRDQGGLHF; CDR3nt: TGTGCCAGCAGCGTAGGTTTCAGGGACCAAGGAGGCCTCCACTTT
v_gene: TRBV7-6; abundance: many; j_gene: TRBJ2-7; d_gene: NA; CDR3aa: CASSLEASWEQYF; CDR3nt: TGTGCCAGCAGCTTAGAGGCCTCTTGGGAGCAGTACTTC
v_gene: TRBV28; abundance: NA; j_gene: TRBJ2-1; d_gene: TRBD1; CDR3aa: CASSLWTGGSYNEQFF; CDR3nt: TGTGCCAGCAGTTTATGGACAGGGGGCTCCTACAATGAGCAGTTCTTC
v_gene: TRBV10-3; abundance: NA; j_gene: TRBJ2-3; d_gene: TRBD2; CDR3aa: CAISDYGGGTDTQYF; CDR3nt: TGTGCCATCAGTGATTACGGGGGGGGCACAGATACGCAGTATTTT
v_gene: TRBV28; abundance: NA; j_gene: TRBJ1-6; d_gene: NA; CDR3aa: CASSLGGRLSTPLHF; CDR3nt: TGTGCCAGCAGCCTTGGGGGGAGGCTATCGACACCCCTCCACTTT
v_gene: TRBV4-2; abundance: many; j_gene: TRBJ2-7; d_gene: NA; CDR3aa: CASSQGDYDEQYF; CDR3nt: TGTGCCAGCAGCCAAGGGGATTACGACGAGCAGTACTTC
v_gene: TRBV7-2; abundance: NA; j_gene: TRBJ2-1; d_gene: TRBD2; CDR3aa: CASSGGLAGTYEQFF; CDR3nt: TGTGCCAGCTCGGGCGGACTAGCGGGGACATACGAGCAGTTCTTC
v_gene: TRBV7-9; abundance: NA; j_gene: TRBJ2-2; d_gene: TRBD1; CDR3aa: CASSTIKQGTTGELFF; CDR3nt: TGTGCCAGCAGCACGATTAAACAGGGGACCACCGGGGAGCTGTTTTTT
v_gene: TRBV7-6; abundance: few; j_gene: TRBJ2-1; d_gene: NA; CDR3aa: CASSFREGSYNEQFF; CDR3nt: TGTGCCAGCAGCTTTCGAGAGGGATCCTACAATGAGCAGTTCTTC
v_gene: TRBV5-1; abundance: NA; j_gene: TRBJ2-3; d_gene: NA; CDR3aa: CASSLSGGPNADTQYF; CDR3nt: TGCGCCAGCAGCTTAAGTGGGGGGCCCAACGCAGATACGCAGTATTTT
v_gene: TRBV4-1; abundance: many; j_gene: TRBJ2-5; d_gene: NA; CDR3aa: CASSQLRGQGTQYF; CDR3nt: TGCGCCAGCAGCCAACTGCGGGGCCAAGGGACCCAGTACTTC
v_gene: TRBV28; abundance: NA; j_gene: TRBJ1-2; d_gene: TRBD1; CDR3aa: CASSSQTGGHYGYTF; CDR3nt: TGTGCCAGCAGTTCCCAGACAGGGGGACACTATGGCTACACCTTC
v_gene: TRBV20-1; abundance: few; j_gene: TRBJ2-3; d_gene: NA; CDR3aa: CSALGGSTDTQYF; CDR3nt: TGCAGTGCTTTGGGGGGAAGCACAGATACGCAGTATTTT
v_gene: TRBV7-4; abundance: NA; j_gene: TRBJ1-5; d_gene: NA; CDR3aa: CASSPLRGCPTLSNQPQHF; CDR3nt: TGTGCCAGCAGCCCTCTGCGGGGATGCCCTACCTTAAGCAATCAGCCCCAGCATTTT
v_gene: TRBV7-9; abundance: many; j_gene: TRBJ2-7; d_gene: TRBD2; CDR3aa: CASSRGGAPEQYF; CDR3nt: TGTGCCAGCAGCCGGGGGGGGGCTCCCGAGCAGTACTTC
v_gene: TRBV12-3/TRBV12-4; abundance: NA; j_gene: TRBJ2-5; d_gene: NA; CDR3aa: CASSPIEGETQYF; CDR3nt: TGTGCCAGCAGCCCAATAGAGGGAGAGACCCAGTACTTC
v_gene: TRBV6-2/TRBV6-3; abundance: NA; j_gene: TRBJ2-3; d_gene: TRBD2; CDR3aa: CASSYGASGGSWDTQYF; CDR3nt: TGTGCCAGCAGTTACGGAGCTAGCGGGGGGTCTTGGGATACGCAGTATTTT
v_gene: TRBV2; abundance: few; j_gene: TRBJ2-7; d_gene: TRBD1; CDR3aa: CASRVFPGQGYEQYF; CDR3nt: TGTGCCAGCAGAGTTTTTCCGGGACAGGGCTACGAGCAGTACTTC
v_gene: TRBV5-1; abundance: NA; j_gene: TRBJ2-7; d_gene: TRBD2; CDR3aa: CAGSLGTSATYEQYF; CDR3nt: TGCGCCGGCAGCTTGGGGACTAGCGCAACCTACGAGCAGTACTTC
v_gene: TRBV3-1; abundance: NA; j_gene: TRBJ2-3; d_gene: NA; CDR3aa: CASSPRGRGRVTDTQYF; CDR3nt: TGTGCCAGCAGCCCCCGAGGACGTGGCAGGGTAACAGATACGCAGTATTTT
v_gene: TRBV7-2; abundance: NA; j_gene: TRBJ1-6; d_gene: NA; CDR3aa: CASSPQSGLQSPLHF; CDR3nt: TGTGCCAGCAGCCCGCAGTCGGGTTTGCAATCACCCCTCCACTTT
v_gene: TRBV6-2/TRBV6-3; abundance: few; j_gene: TRBJ1-1; d_gene: NA; CDR3aa: CASSYSAGVGSDTEAFF; CDR3nt: TGTGCCAGCAGTTACTCAGCGGGGGTGGGATCCGACACTGAAGCTTTCTTT
v_gene: TRBV4-3; abundance: NA; j_gene: TRBJ1-1; d_gene: NA; CDR3aa: CASTYWGNTEAFF; CDR3nt: TGCGCCAGCACCTATTGGGGGAACACTGAAGCTTTCTTT
v_gene: TRBV4-3; abundance: few; j_gene: TRBJ2-1; d_gene: TRBD2; CDR3aa: CASSQGPSGGGTYNEQFF; CDR3nt: TGCGCCAGCAGCCAAGGTCCTAGCGGGGGGGGAACCTACAATGAGCAGTTCTTC
v_gene: TRBV29-1; abundance: few; j_gene: TRBJ1-1; d_gene: NA; CDR3aa: CSVPTDLNTEAFF; CDR3nt: TGCAGCGTCCCGACAGATCTGAACACTGAAGCTTTCTTT
v_gene: TRBV29-1; abundance: few; j_gene: TRBJ1-1; d_gene: NA; CDR3aa: CSAPGGGGTEAFF; CDR3nt: TGCAGCGCCCCCGGTGGGGGCGGCACTGAAGCTTTCTTT
v_gene: TRBV15; abundance: few; j_gene: TRBJ2-4; d_gene: NA; CDR3aa: CATSSRGGGGTSWGNIQYF; CDR3nt: TGTGCCACCAGCAGTCGCGGAGGAGGAGGAACTAGCTGGGGGAACATTCAGTACTTC
v_gene: TRBV6-1; abundance: many; j_gene: TRBJ2-7; d_gene: NA; CDR3aa: CASRSKGGGLSYEQYF; CDR3nt: TGTGCCAGCAGGTCCAAAGGAGGGGGGCTAAGCTACGAGCAGTACTTC
v_gene: TRBV7-2; abundance: many; j_gene: TRBJ2-3; d_gene: NA; CDR3aa: CASSLKFWRGGSTDTQYF; CDR3nt: TGTGCCAGCAGCTTAAAGTTCTGGAGAGGCGGTAGCACAGATACGCAGTATTTT
v_gene: TRBV7-6; abundance: NA; j_gene: TRBJ1-4; d_gene: NA; CDR3aa: CASSLPAGANEKLFF; CDR3nt: TGTGCCAGCAGCTTACCAGCAGGGGCTAATGAAAAACTGTTTTTT
v_gene: TRBV20-1; abundance: few; j_gene: TRBJ2-1; d_gene: TRBD2; CDR3aa: CSARGVGGGAYNEQFF; CDR3nt: TGCAGTGCTAGAGGGGTCGGCGGGGGGGCCTACAATGAGCAGTTCTTC
v_gene: TRBV20-1; abundance: many; j_gene: TRBJ2-3; d_gene: TRBD2; CDR3aa: CSANRLAGGRTDTQYF; CDR3nt: TGCAGTGCTAATAGACTAGCGGGGGGCCGCACAGATACGCAGTATTTT
v_gene: TRBV7-6; abundance: few; j_gene: TRBJ2-5; d_gene: NA; CDR3aa: CASSLEHGGGETQYF; CDR3nt: TGTGCCAGCAGCTTAGAGCACGGTGGGGGCGAGACCCAGTACTTC
v_gene: TRBV12-3/TRBV12-4; abundance: NA; j_gene: TRBJ1-2; d_gene: NA; CDR3aa: CASSLGTLNGYTF; CDR3nt: TGTGCCAGCAGTCTCGGGACTCTAAATGGCTACACCTTC
v_gene: TRBV9; abundance: NA; j_gene: TRBJ2-2; d_gene: TRBD1; CDR3aa: CASSEQGANGELFF; CDR3nt: TGTGCCAGCAGCGAACAGGGGGCGAACGGGGAGCTGTTTTTT
v_gene: TRBV20-1; abundance: NA; j_gene: TRBJ1-2; d_gene: NA; CDR3aa: CSATSKQHLSYGYTF; CDR3nt: TGCAGTGCTACCTCGAAACAGCACCTTTCCTATGGCTACACCTTC